This entry concerns a single T cell receptor (beta chain). Its target is not known. This record belongs to a study of T cell repertoires in aging, cancer and after chemotherapy. The template was genomic DNA from peripheral blood, not RNA. A mixed TRB-A/B primer pool amplified rearranged TRB by multiplex touch-down PCR. TCRdb re-called the multiplex PCR reads with MiXCR, one entry per CDR3 protein. Of about 4,000 distinct CDR3 sequences in the sample, 23% were seen once. Findings and limits, study-wide: Compared with age-matched healthy donors, untreated hematological or solid cancer patients showed higher blood TCR clonality.

CDR3 length: 13 residues. CDR1 and CDR2 (germline): KGHDR, SFDVKD. Trimming cost V 3 bases and J 8 bases, with 12 bases left between them. This TCR was sampled from a human donor in good health. The donor label of this sample is uncertain. This chain connects TRBV24-1 to TRBJ1-1; D remains unclear. Sequenced input: blood. The CDR3, as DNA: TGTGCCACCAGTGATGATTCTTCGGGGGAAGCTTTCTTT. Its protein is CATSDDSSGEAFF.